This T cell receptor (beta chain) stems from a study of human T cells and chemical hapten exposure. Study summary: The sensitizing agent was 2% DPC, placed on about 2 cm by about 2 cm of upper inner arm skin. Per-sample TCR yield variability stemmed mainly from small pooled library volume differences. Patches that contained 0.01% DPC were applied to the upper back and read at 6 days.

Per the study methods: Samples contained a median of roughly 99,000 TCRs, with a range of roughly 20,000 to 750,000. One entry per CDR3 protein results from TCRdb running MiXCR on the RACE reads. The V and J calls reflect TCRdb's pipeline rather than the authors' work. The profile shows tens of thousands of distinct CDR3 sequences, roughly 10% of them singletons. Specified time point: patch test 2, 6 weeks after DPC sensitization. Treatment indicated: therapeutic diphenylcyclopropenone sensitization with weekly scalp DPC. Germline loops: CDR1 SQVTM, CDR2 ANQGSEA. V shed 4 bases and J shed 2 bases, with 13 bases lying between them. The CDR3 has 14 amino acids. In this sample, this clonotype turned up many times.

Sequencing used whole blood, obtained in connection with sensitization to the hapten diphenylcyclopropenone (DPC). The V gene is TRBV29-1, the J gene TRBJ2-3; tentatively, D is TRBD1 (5 bases). The receptor comes from a woman aged 30 to 39 with alopecia areata. Some clones in this sample may be carry-over from other donors' samples. The CDR3 nucleotides are TGCAGCGTTGTGTGGGGCGCAATCACAGATACGCAGTATTTT. Amino acids: CSVVWGAITDTQYF.